These T cell receptor beta chains were read from a single sample in a study of shared clonotypes between healthy human individuals. The repertoire was sequenced with immunoSEQ multiplex PCR; TCRdb's copy has only in-frame clones and lacks some. Among 2 million to 2.5 million clones listed, 85% to 95% were seen once. The source material was naive CD8+ T cells from PBMCs. Receptors originate from a man aged 18 to 35 in good health. Some clones in this sample may be carry-over from other donors' samples. Each CDR3 is given with its conserved first and last residue. The D gene is left open where the match is weak. Some rows mark clone size as missing; the rest say once, few, many or name a class of expanded clone.

CDR3: CASSRDRGIDTQYF
DNA: TGTGCCAGCTCCCGAGACAGGGGCATAGATACGCAGTATTTT
D: TRBD1
J: TRBJ2-3
size: .
V: TRBV18

CDR3: CASSPKDGDYGYTF
DNA: TGTGCCAGCAGTCCGAAGGACGGGGACTATGGCTACACCTTC
D: .
J: TRBJ1-2
size: .
V: TRBV6-6

CDR3: CAWSALVTTEAFF
DNA: TGTGCCTGGAGCGCTCTGGTGACCACTGAAGCTTTCTTT
D: .
J: TRBJ1-1
size: few
V: TRBV30

CDR3: CAWSVDGLAGGMSSYNEQFF
DNA: TGTGCCTGGAGTGTAGACGGACTAGCGGGAGGGATGAGCTCCTACAATGAGCAGTTCTTC
D: TRBD2
J: TRBJ2-1
size: .
V: TRBV30

CDR3: CASSFFGEAYGYTF
DNA: TGTGCCAGCAGTTTCTTCGGGGAGGCCTATGGCTACACCTTC
D: .
J: TRBJ1-2
size: once
V: TRBV28

CDR3: CASSLTTGEKETQYF
DNA: TGTGCCAGCAGCTTGACCACAGGAGAGAAAGAGACCCAGTACTTC
D: .
J: TRBJ2-5
size: .
V: TRBV7-6

CDR3: CAWVWAVGTEAFF
DNA: TGTGCCTGGGTCTGGGCAGTAGGCACTGAAGCTTTCTTT
D: .
J: TRBJ1-1
size: .
V: TRBV30

CDR3: CASGIAGTRYEQYF
DNA: TGTGCCAGCGGAATTGCCGGGACTCGCTACGAGCAGTACTTC
D: .
J: TRBJ2-7
size: .
V: TRBV5-6

CDR3: CASSLFSDYNEQFF
DNA: TGTGCCAGCAGTTTGTTTTCAGATTACAATGAGCAGTTCTTC
D: .
J: TRBJ2-1
size: .
V: TRBV27

CDR3: CASGSGSGEQFF
DNA: TGTGCTAGTGGTTCAGGTTCGGGTGAGCAGTTCTTC
D: .
J: TRBJ2-1
size: .
V: TRBV12-5

CDR3: CASSLGTGNSNYGYTF
DNA: TGTGCCAGCAGCTTAGGGACAGGGAACTCGAACTATGGCTACACCTTC
D: TRBD1
J: TRBJ1-2
size: .
V: TRBV5-6

CDR3: CAVGYSAGELFF
DNA: TGTGCCGTAGGATATAGCGCCGGGGAGCTGTTTTTT
D: .
J: TRBJ2-2
size: .
V: TRBV15

CDR3: CASSVDQGALFYEQYF
DNA: TGTGCCAGCAGCGTAGATCAGGGGGCGTTATTCTACGAGCAGTACTTC
D: TRBD1
J: TRBJ2-7
size: .
V: TRBV9

CDR3: CASSPDKDTQYF
DNA: TGCGCCAGCAGCCCCGACAAAGATACGCAGTATTTT
D: .
J: TRBJ2-3
size: .
V: TRBV4-1

CDR3: CASSPTSGAYNEQFF
DNA: TGCGCCAGCAGCCCAACTAGCGGAGCTTACAATGAGCAGTTCTTC
D: TRBD2
J: TRBJ2-1
size: .
V: TRBV5-1

CDR3: CASSFQESYEQYF
DNA: TGTGCCAGCAGCTTTCAGGAGTCCTACGAGCAGTACTTC
D: .
J: TRBJ2-7
size: .
V: TRBV5-8

CDR3: CASSQDGLGYEQYF
DNA: TGCGCCAGCAGCCAAGACGGGCTTGGCTACGAGCAGTACTTC
D: .
J: TRBJ2-7
size: .
V: TRBV4-3

CDR3: CASSLGGQGRREQYF
DNA: TGTGCCAGCAGTTTAGGGGGACAGGGGAGGCGGGAGCAGTACTTC
D: TRBD1
J: TRBJ2-7
size: .
V: TRBV27

CDR3: CASSRTGATYEQYF
DNA: TGTGCCAGCAGTAGGACAGGGGCGACCTACGAGCAGTACTTC
D: TRBD1
J: TRBJ2-7
size: .
V: TRBV2

CDR3: CASSQEVGWHSNTEAFF
DNA: TGCGCCAGCAGCCAAGAGGTAGGGTGGCATTCCAACACTGAAGCTTTCTTT
D: .
J: TRBJ1-1
size: .
V: TRBV4-3